Presented here are 3 T cell receptor beta chains from one specimen sequenced in a study of technical replicates of blood from several donors. Profiled with immunoSEQ multiplex PCR; TCRdb holds only in-frame clones, not every one. Found here are roughly 66,000 clones, around 86% of them singletons; the top ten hold approximately 5.1%. Sequenced: PBMCs. These receptors all come from a human donor in good health. Some clones in this sample may be carry-over from other donors' samples.

V gene TRBV7-8 combines with J gene TRBJ2-7; D is ambiguous. This CDR3 spans 15 amino acids. V lost 3 bases, J lost 3 bases, and 15 bases lay in between. Germline V gene lookup returns CDR1 SGHVS and CDR2 FQNEAQ. The CDR3 DNA is TGTGCCAGCAGCTTTAGACTTTCTAGAATCTACGAGCAGTACTTC. It translates to CASSFRLSRIYEQYF.

The chain employs TRBV4-3 and TRBJ1-1; the match to TRBD1 covers 7 bases. The germline CDR1 and CDR2 sequences are LGHNA and YSLEER. Trimming took 5 bases from V and 1 from J; bases not matched to a gene: 4. This CDR3 has 14 residues. The DNA for the CDR3 is TGCGCCAGCAGCGAGGACAGGAGGAACACTGAAGCTTTCTTT. Its protein is CASSEDRRNTEAFF.

V is TRBV7-8 and J is TRBJ1-2; D might be TRBD1 (5 bases). The CDR3 is 16 amino acids. Trimming stripped 4 bases from V and 5 bases from J, with 20 bases between. Germline assignment: CDR1 SGHVS and CDR2 FQNEAQ. The CDR3 sequence: CASSSAAPGAGYGYTF. DNA for the CDR3: TGTGCCAGCAGCTCCGCAGCACCCGGGGCGGGATATGGCTACACCTTC.